The next 19 T cell receptor beta chains were all read from a single sample in a study of blood T cell repertoires in COVID-19. This table comes from immunoSEQ multiplex PCR, and its TCRdb copy is limited to in-frame clones, with some not included. The data contain about 400,000 clones, approximately 89% of them singletons. Sequenced material: PBMCs or T cells enriched from blood (not recorded which). The source of these receptors is a woman under 40 who had recovered from COVID-19.

CDR3 loop: CASSLWASGSSDEQFF. CDR3 sequence (DNA): TGTGCCAGCAGTTTATGGGCTAGCGGGAGTTCGGATGAGCAGTTCTTC. The V and J genes are TRBV27 and TRBJ2-1; 10 bases fit TRBD2. The germline CDR1 and CDR2 sequences are MNHEY and SMNVEV (reference sequence). The CDR3 totals 16 residues. V lost 1 base, J lost 8 bases, and 8 bases stayed unmatched.

Turning to this clone: This same CDR3 is encoded by further DNA sequences in the sample. The rearrangement uses TRBV7-9 and TRBJ1-3; D is undetermined. The length of the CDR3 is 16 residues. CDR1 is SEHNR and CDR2 is FQNEAQ in the germline V gene (reference sequence). Trimming stripped 0 bases from V and 0 bases from J, with 9 bases between. The CDR3 loop is CASSLAGGVSGNTIYF. The CDR3, as DNA: TGTGCCAGCAGCTTAGCCGGCGGGGTCTCTGGAAACACCATATATTTT.

The chain joins TRBV20-1 to TRBJ2-7; no clear D. V gave up 5 bases and J gave up 7 bases, with 9 bases separating them. The CDR3 is made up of 10 amino acids. CDR1 DFQATT and CDR2 SNEGSKA come from the germline V gene (reference sequence). The CDR3 protein is CSAVGVEQYF. CDR3 nucleotide sequence: TGCAGTGCTGTGGGCGTTGAGCAGTACTTC.

This clone was seen a single time. CDR3 region: CASSSTPGVEAFF. In DNA, the CDR3 is TGTGCCAGCAGCTCTACCCCCGGGGTTGAAGCTTTCTTT. The chain has TRBV9 and TRBJ1-1; D call uncertain. V lost 4 bases to trimming and J lost 7 bases, with 14 bases between them. Looked up from germline, CDR1 is SGDLS and CDR2 is YYNGEE. This CDR3 has 13 residues.

The J gene is TRBJ2-2, the V gene TRBV12-5; 7 bases map to TRBD2. Germline CDR1 and CDR2: LGHNT and FRNRAP. V shed 4 bases and J 4 bases; nucleotides not matched to a gene: 12. The CDR3 runs to 17 residues. The CDR3 region has the DNA TGTGCTAGTGGTTCCCGACTAGCTCCAACGAGCACCGGGGAGCTGTTTTTT. It encodes CASGSRLAPTSTGELFF.

The chain is built from TRBV6-5 and TRBJ2-3; TRBD2 matches at 8 bases. The CDR3 contains 16 residues. V lost 2 bases to trimming and J lost 2 bases; unmatched junction nucleotides: 6. Per germline, CDR1 MNHEY and CDR2 SVGAGI. CDR3 nucleotide sequence: TGTGCCAGCAGTTACCGTCCCGGGAGGGACACAGATACGCAGTATTTT. Protein: CASSYRPGRDTDTQYF.

This clone was counted many times. This sequence joins TRBV13 and TRBJ2-2; D might be TRBD1 (5 bases). Trimming took off 4 bases at V and 8 bases at J, with 20 bases between the two ends. This CDR3 contains 16 residues. Germline CDR1 and CDR2: PRHDT and FYEKMQ (reference sequence). CDR3 bases: TGTGCCAGCAGCTCAGAATTTAGGGCCAACAGGGGGGAGCTGTTTTTT. Residues: CASSSEFRANRGELFF.

This chain uses TRBV5-6 with TRBJ1-2; TRBD1 aligns across 10 bases. J was trimmed by 3 bases and V by 0 bases; bases with no gene match: 11. CDR1 and CDR2 from the germline V gene are SGHDT and YYEEEE. The CDR3 covers 18 residues. CDR3 sequence: CASSLVADRGPSDYGYTF. DNA for the CDR3: TGTGCCAGCAGCTTGGTTGCTGACAGGGGGCCGTCTGACTATGGCTACACCTTC. The full variable domain, completed using reference TRBV5-6 and TRBJ1-2, is DAGVTQSPTHLIKTRGQQVTLRCSPKSGHDTVSWYQQALGQGPQFIFQYYEEEERQRGNFPDRFSGHQFPNYSSELNVNALLLGDSALYLCASSLVADRGPSDYGYTFGSGTRLTVV.

The chain recombines TRBV19 with TRBJ2-1; weak D call: TRBD1 (6 bases). The length of the CDR3 is 13 residues. Trimming removed 1 base from V and 6 bases from J, with 7 bases in between. CDR1 and CDR2 (germline): LNHDA, SQIVND (reference sequence). The CDR3 loop is CASSIGQVNEQFF. CDR3 nucleotides: TGTGCCAGTAGTATAGGACAGGTCAATGAGCAGTTCTTC.

The rearrangement joins TRBV27 to TRBJ2-1; 11 bases align to TRBD2. The CDR3 contains 15 residues. With 8 bases clipped from V and 6 bases from J, the junction kept 9 bases outside the gene matches. Germline CDR1 is MNHEY and CDR2 is SMNVEV (reference sequence). This CDR3 reads CASVPFGTSGNEQFF. The CDR3 DNA is TGTGCCAGCGTACCGTTCGGGACTAGCGGCAATGAGCAGTTCTTC.

Written as DNA, the CDR3 is TGTGCCAGCAGGATGGGGGGAGCGTACACCGGGGAGCTGTTTTTT. It codes for CASRMGGAYTGELFF. The V gene is TRBV6-5, the J gene TRBJ2-2; a possible D gene is TRBD2 (6 bases). Germline V gene data show CDR1 as MNHEY and CDR2 as SVGAGI. The CDR3 covers 15 residues. V lost 6 bases, J lost 3 bases, and 14 bases lay in between.

The J gene is TRBJ2-1, the V gene TRBV4-1; possibly TRBD2 for D (5 bases). In germline, CDR1 is MGHRA, CDR2 YSYEKL. The CDR3 loop spans 19 amino acids. Trimming took 0 bases from V and 0 from J, leaving 18 bases between them. CDR3 in amino acids: CASSQDYWGALSSYNEQFF. CDR3 bases: TGCGCCAGCAGCCAAGATTACTGGGGAGCCCTAAGCTCCTACAATGAGCAGTTCTTC.

V is TRBV28 and J is TRBJ2-1; 8 bases match TRBD2. Germline CDR1 MDHEN, CDR2 SYDVKM. This CDR3 comprises 13 residues. V gave up 5 bases and J gave up 15 bases; unmatched junction bases: 12. The CDR3 DNA reads as TGTGCCAGCAGTCTCAGGGTGGGACTAGGTTTGTTCTTC. This encodes CASSLRVGLGLFF.

The J gene is TRBJ1-6, the V gene TRBV19, with D hard to call. There are 17 residues in the CDR3. The germline V gene encodes CDR1 LNHDA and CDR2 SQIVND (reference sequence). Deletions cut 3 bases from V and 6 bases from J, with 18 bases between. The CDR3, as DNA: TGTGCCAGTAGTATGGGCAGTTTCTTACACCTTAATTCACCCCTCCACTTT. It translates to CASSMGSFLHLNSPLHF.

The chain links TRBV5-4 to TRBJ1-3; 8 nucleotides align to TRBD1. V was clipped by 4 bases and J by 0 bases; unmatched bases: 12. Germline CDR1 is SGHNT and CDR2 is YYREEE (reference sequence). The CDR3 covers 18 residues. CDR3 loop: CASSPGTGAFHSGNTIYF. CDR3 coding DNA: TGTGCCAGCAGCCCCGGGACAGGTGCCTTCCACTCTGGAAACACCATATATTTT.

CDR3 residues: CANGREVSCDQPQHF. The CDR3 nucleotides read TGCGCCAATGGCAGGGAAGTAAGTTGCGATCAGCCCCAGCATTTT. This chain connects TRBV10-1 to TRBJ1-5, with D perhaps matching TRBD1 (5 bases). Germline values: CDR1 WNHNN, CDR2 SYGVQD (reference sequence). Between the trimmed V and J ends, which lost 10 bases and 5 bases, there was a span of 21 bases. The CDR3 runs to 15 residues.

The rearrangement links TRBV2 to TRBJ2-7; D perhaps matches TRBD1 (6 bases). CDR1 is SNHLY and CDR2 is FYNNEI in the germline V gene. V lost 3 bases to trimming and J lost 3 bases, with 15 bases between them. The CDR3 extends over 15 amino acids. This CDR3 is CASSDSRQEYYEQYF. CDR3 DNA: TGTGCCAGCAGTGATTCTCGACAGGAATACTACGAGCAGTACTTC.

This chain connects TRBV6-5 to TRBJ2-5, with 7 bases fitting TRBD1. Germline V lookup: CDR1 MNHEY, CDR2 SVGAGI. V shed 10 bases, J shed 5 bases, and the junction held 7 bases outside the gene matches. The CDR3 runs 12 residues. As DNA, the CDR3 is TGTGCCACACACAGGGGCTCCGAGACCCAGTACTTC. Residues: CATHRGSETQYF.

The V and J genes are TRBV6-4 and TRBJ1-2; 11 bases line up with TRBD1. Trimming at V came to 2 bases and at J to 13 bases, leaving 3 bases not matched to a gene. Germline-derived CDR1 and CDR2 are MRHNA and SNTAGT. The CDR3 length is 12 residues. CDR3 region: CASSDGQGAFTF. DNA of the CDR3: TGTGCCAGCAGTGACGGACAGGGGGCCTTCACCTTC.